This TCR beta chain was found in a study of T-cell memory formation after mild COVID-19. The study, taken as a whole, reports: Clones that got smaller from day 15 to 85 had even CD4/CD8, while clones growing later tipped toward CD4+. Detection of some responders pre-infection suggested pre-existing cross-reactive memory T cells participated. Of the contracting clones, CD4+ ones lay mainly in CM and EM, and CD8+ ones in EMRA.

Germline V gene lookup returns CDR1 LGHNA and CDR2 YNFKEQ. The trim removed 0 bases at V and 5 bases at J, leaving 5 bases unmatched. The CDR3 has 16 residues. Barcoded TCR alpha and TCR beta cDNA libraries with UMIs came from 5'RACE using constant-segment primers. In TCRdb, the 5' RACE reads were re-called with MiXCR into one record per CDR3 protein. The table lists approximately 65,000 distinct CDR3 sequences, 16% of them singletons. On this clonotype: The antigen is undetermined.

The gene calls are TRBV4-2 and TRBJ2-3; TRBD2 aligns across 10 bases. The sequence was collected from an adult woman who had mild COVID-19 (a few samples of this study predate the infection). Cell type and time point are not known. Sequences were obtained from PBMCs or a T cell subset sorted from them (not recorded which). CDR3 amino acids: CASSQEGASGGDTQYF. The DNA for the CDR3 is TGTGCCAGCAGCCAAGAAGGAGCTAGCGGGGGAGATACGCAGTATTTT.